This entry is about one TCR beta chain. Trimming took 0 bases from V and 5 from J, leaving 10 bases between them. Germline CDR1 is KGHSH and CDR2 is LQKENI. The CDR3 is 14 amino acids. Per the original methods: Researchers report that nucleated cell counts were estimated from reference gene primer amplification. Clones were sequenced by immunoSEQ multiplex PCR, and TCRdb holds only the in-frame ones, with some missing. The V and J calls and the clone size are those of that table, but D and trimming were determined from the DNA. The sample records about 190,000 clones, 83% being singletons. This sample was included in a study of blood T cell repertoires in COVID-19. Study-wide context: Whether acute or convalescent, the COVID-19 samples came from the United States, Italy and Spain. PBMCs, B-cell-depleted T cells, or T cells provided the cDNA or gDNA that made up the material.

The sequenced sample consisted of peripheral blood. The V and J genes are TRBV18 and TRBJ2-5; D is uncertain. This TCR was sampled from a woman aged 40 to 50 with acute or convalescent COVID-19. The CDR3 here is CASSPPSGLETQYF. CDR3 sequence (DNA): TGTGCCAGCTCACCACCATCAGGATTGGAGACCCAGTACTTC.